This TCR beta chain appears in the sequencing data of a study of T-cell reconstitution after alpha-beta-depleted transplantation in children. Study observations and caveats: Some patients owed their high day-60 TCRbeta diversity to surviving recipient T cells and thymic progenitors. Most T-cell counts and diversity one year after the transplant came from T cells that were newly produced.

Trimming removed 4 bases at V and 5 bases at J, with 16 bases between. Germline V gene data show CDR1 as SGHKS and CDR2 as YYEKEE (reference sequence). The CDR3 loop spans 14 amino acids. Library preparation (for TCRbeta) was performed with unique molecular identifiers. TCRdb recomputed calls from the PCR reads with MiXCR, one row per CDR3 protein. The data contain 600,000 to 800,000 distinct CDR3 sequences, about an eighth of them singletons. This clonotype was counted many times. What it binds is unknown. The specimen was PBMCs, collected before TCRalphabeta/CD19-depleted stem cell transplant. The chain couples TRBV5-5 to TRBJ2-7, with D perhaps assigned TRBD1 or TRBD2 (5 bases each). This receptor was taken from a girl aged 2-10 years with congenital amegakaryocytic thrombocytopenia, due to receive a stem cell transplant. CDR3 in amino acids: CASSRPGTPHEQYF. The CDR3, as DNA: TGTGCCAGCAGCCGTCCCGGGACCCCCCACGAGCAGTACTTC.